Listed here is a single T cell receptor beta chain. Its antigen remains unidentified. A CD45RA-negative memory subset and a CD45RA+ naive subset were separated from the CD4+ cells. The protocol was immunoSEQ multiplex PCR, while the TCRdb copy is restricted to in-frame clones and leaves out a portion. The sample has more than 1.2 million clones, approximately 98.5% seen once. This sample is drawn from a study of shared clonotypes between healthy human individuals. Study as a whole: The study used three CD4 naive, three CD4 memory, two CD8 naive and one CD8 memory plate per donor.

Study results and limitations: Shared clonotypes across all four donors exceeded non-shared ones in generation probability. A limitation of the genetic and exposure-history diversity represented arose from few donors.

Sequencing input: naive CD4+ T cells sorted from blood. The subset denotes: CD45RA+ positively selected. This clonotype originated in a man younger than 40 in good health.

CDR3 loop: CASSAEGVMNTEAFF. The CDR3 bases are TGTGCCAGCAGCGCAGAGGGGGTCATGAACACTGAAGCTTTCTTT. This chain links TRBV9 with TRBJ1-1; tentative D call: TRBD1 (6 bases). The CDR3 is 15 amino acids. The germline V gene encodes CDR1 SGDLS and CDR2 YYNGEE. Deletions cut 3 bases from V and 0 bases from J, with 12 bases between.